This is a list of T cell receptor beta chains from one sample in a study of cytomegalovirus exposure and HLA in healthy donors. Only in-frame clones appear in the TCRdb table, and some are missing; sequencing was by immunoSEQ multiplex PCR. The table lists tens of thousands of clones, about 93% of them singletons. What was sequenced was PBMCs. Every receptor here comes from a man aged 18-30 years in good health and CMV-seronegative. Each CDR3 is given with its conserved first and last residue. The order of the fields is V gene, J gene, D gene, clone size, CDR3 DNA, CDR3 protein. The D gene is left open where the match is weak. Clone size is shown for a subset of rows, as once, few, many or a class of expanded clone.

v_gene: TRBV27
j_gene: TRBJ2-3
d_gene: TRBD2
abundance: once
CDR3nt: TGTGCCAGCAGTCCCCGCGTGATAGCGGGAGGGTGGGGCACAGATACGCAGTATTTT
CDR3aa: CASSPRVIAGGWGTDTQYF

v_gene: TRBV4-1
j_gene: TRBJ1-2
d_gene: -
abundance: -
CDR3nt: TGCGCCAGCAGCCAGGACACCAACTATGGCTACACCTTC
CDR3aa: CASSQDTNYGYTF

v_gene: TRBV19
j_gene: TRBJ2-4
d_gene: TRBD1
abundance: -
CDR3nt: TGTGCCAGTAGTATACTCCCGACAGGGGGGAGCATTCAGTACTTC
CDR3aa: CASSILPTGGSIQYF

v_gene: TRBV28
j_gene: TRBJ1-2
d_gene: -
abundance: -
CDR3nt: TGTGCCAGCAGTATCGGTCAACAGGGATATGGCTACACCTTC
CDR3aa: CASSIGQQGYGYTF

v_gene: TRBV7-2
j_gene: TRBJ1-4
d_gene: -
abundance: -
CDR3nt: TGTGCCAGCAGCTTGGCTACGACAGGAGGAGAAAAACTGTTTTTT
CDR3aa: CASSLATTGGEKLFF

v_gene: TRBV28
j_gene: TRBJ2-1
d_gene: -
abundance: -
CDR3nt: TGTGCCAGCAGCTCGAAACAGTTACGGTTTTCCAATGAGCAGTTCTTC
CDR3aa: CASSSKQLRFSNEQFF

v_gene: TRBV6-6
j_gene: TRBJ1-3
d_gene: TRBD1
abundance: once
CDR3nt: TGTGCCAGCAGACGAGGACAGGGCTCTGGAAACACCATATATTTT
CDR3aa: CASRRGQGSGNTIYF

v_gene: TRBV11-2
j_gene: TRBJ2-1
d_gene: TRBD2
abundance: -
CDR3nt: TGTGCCAGCAGCTTAGGGCCTAGCGGGGGCGCTCCCAATGAGCAGTTCTTC
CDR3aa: CASSLGPSGGAPNEQFF

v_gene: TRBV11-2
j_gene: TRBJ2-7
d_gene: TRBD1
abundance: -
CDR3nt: TGTGCCAGCAGCCCGGGGCGTAGGACAGGGACCTACGAGCAGTACTTC
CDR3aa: CASSPGRRTGTYEQYF

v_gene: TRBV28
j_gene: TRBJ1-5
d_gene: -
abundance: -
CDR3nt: TGTGCCAGCACCCTCCCTCAGGCAGGGGATCAGCCCCAGCATTTT
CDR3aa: CASTLPQAGDQPQHF

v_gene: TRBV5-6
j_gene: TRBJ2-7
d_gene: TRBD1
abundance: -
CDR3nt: TGTGCCAGCAGCCCACAGGGGAGCTACGAGCAGTACTTC
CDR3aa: CASSPQGSYEQYF

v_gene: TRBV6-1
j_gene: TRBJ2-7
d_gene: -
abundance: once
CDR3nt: TGTGCCAGCAACCGCGGGACTTTGTACGAGCAGTACTTC
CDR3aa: CASNRGTLYEQYF

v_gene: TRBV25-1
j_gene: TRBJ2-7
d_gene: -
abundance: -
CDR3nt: TGTGCCAGCAGTGACATCACTCCCGAGCAGTACTTC
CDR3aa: CASSDITPEQYF

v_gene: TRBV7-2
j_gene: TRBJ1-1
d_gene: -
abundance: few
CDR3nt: TGTGCCAGCAGCTCCTCCCGACAGCCTCCTATGAACACTGAAGCTTTCTTT
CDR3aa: CASSSSRQPPMNTEAFF

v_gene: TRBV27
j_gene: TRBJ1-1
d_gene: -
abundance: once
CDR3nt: TGTGCCAGCAGTTTGGGTCAGCGGGCTTTGAACACTGAAGCTTTCTTT
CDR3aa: CASSLGQRALNTEAFF

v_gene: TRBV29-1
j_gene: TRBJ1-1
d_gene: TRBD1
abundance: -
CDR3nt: TGCAGCGTCCCGGGACAGGGGAACACTGAAGCTTTCTTT
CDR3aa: CSVPGQGNTEAFF

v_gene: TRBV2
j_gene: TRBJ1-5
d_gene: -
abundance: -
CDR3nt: TGTGCCAGCAGTGAAAATATTAGCAATCAGCCCCAGCATTTT
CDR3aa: CASSENISNQPQHF

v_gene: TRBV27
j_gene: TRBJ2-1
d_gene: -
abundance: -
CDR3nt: TGTGCCAGCAGTTTATACCACCCTAGCCTGGACAATGAGCAGTTCTTC
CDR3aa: CASSLYHPSLDNEQFF

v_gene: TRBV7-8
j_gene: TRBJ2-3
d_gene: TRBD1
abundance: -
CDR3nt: TGTGCCAGCAGCTCCGGGACAGGGGCCTTACGGACAGATACGCAGTATTTT
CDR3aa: CASSSGTGALRTDTQYF

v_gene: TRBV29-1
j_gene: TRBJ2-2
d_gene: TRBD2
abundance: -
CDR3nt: TGCAGCCAGATAAGGGGAACTAGCGGGGGGACGAACACCGGGGAGCTGTTTTTT
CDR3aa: CSQIRGTSGGTNTGELFF

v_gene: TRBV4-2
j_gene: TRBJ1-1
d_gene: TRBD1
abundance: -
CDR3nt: TGTGCCAGCAGCCAAGAAGACAGGGGGCGGACTGAAGCTTTCTTT
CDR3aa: CASSQEDRGRTEAFF

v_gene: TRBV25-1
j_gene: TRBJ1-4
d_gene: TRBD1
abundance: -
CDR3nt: TGTGCCAGCAGTTGGGGACAGCCGAATGAAAAACTGTTTTTT
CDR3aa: CASSWGQPNEKLFF

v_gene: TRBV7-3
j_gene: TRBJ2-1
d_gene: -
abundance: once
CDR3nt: TGTGCCAGCAGCTTAGCTGGATACGGACAGTCATACAATGAGCAGTTCTTC
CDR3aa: CASSLAGYGQSYNEQFF

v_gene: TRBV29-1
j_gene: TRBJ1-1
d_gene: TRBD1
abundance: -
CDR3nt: TGCAGCGCCCGAGACAGGGCTTCATTCACTGAAGCTTTCTTT
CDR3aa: CSARDRASFTEAFF

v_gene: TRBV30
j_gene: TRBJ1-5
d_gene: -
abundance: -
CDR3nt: TGTGCCTGGAGTGTATTTGGAGGGTTTCAGCCCCAGCATTTT
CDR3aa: CAWSVFGGFQPQHF

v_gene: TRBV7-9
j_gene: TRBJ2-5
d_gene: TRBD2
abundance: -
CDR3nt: TGTGCCAGCAGCTCGGCACTAGCGGCCCAAGAGACCCAGTACTTC
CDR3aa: CASSSALAAQETQYF

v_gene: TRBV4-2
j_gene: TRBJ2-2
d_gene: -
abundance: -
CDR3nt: TGTGCCAGCAGCCAATTAACAGGGAACACCGGGGAGCTGTTTTTT
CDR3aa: CASSQLTGNTGELFF

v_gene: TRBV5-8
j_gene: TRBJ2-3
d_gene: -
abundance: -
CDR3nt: TGTGCCAGCAGCTTGGGGGTTGGCGGGACCACAGATACGCAGTATTTT
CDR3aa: CASSLGVGGTTDTQYF

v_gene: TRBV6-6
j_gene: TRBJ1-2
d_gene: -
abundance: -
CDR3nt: TGTGCCAGCACCCCGGACAGTGGGTATGGCTACACCTTC
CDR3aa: CASTPDSGYGYTF

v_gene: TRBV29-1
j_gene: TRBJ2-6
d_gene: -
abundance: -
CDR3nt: TGCAGCGTCCCTAGCGCTACGGCCAACGTCCTGACTTTC
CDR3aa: CSVPSATANVLTF

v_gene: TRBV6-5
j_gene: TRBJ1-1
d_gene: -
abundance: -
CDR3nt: TGTGCCAGCAGCAAACAAAACACTGAAGCTTTCTTT
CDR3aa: CASSKQNTEAFF

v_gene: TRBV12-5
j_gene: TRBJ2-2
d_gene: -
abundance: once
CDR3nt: TGTGCTAGTGGTTTGGGGATAGTAGGGGCCGGGGAGCTGTTTTTT
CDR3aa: CASGLGIVGAGELFF

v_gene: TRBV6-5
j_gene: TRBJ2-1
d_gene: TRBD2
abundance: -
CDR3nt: TGTGCCAGCAGTCCTCGCAGCGGGGCAGACAATGAGCAGTTCTTC
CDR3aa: CASSPRSGADNEQFF

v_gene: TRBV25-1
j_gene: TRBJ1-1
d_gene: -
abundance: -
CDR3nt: TGTGCCAGCAGTATACAGGGATTGAACACTGAAGCTTTCTTT
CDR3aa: CASSIQGLNTEAFF

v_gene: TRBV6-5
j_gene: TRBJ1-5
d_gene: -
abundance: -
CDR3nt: TGTGCCAGCAGTTACTCACGAGTGCCCAATCAGCCCCAGCATTTT
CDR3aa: CASSYSRVPNQPQHF

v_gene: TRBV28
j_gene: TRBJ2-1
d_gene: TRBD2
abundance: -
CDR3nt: TGTGCCGCACTCAGGAGGGCGGGAGACAATGAGCAGTTCTTC
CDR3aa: CAALRRAGDNEQFF

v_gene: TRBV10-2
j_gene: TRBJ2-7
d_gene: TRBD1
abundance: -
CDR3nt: TGCGCCAGCAGATTGACAGGGTTCGACCTTGATTCCTACGAGCAGTACTTC
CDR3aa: CASRLTGFDLDSYEQYF

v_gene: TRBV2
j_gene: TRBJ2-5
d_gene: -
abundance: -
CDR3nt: TGTGCCAGCAGGGGACATTGGGAGACCCAGTACTTC
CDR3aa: CASRGHWETQYF

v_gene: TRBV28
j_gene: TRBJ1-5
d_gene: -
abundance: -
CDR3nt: TGTGCCAGCAGTTTAGGGGGGGCACAGAGGTCCCAGCATTTT
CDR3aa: CASSLGGAQRSQHF

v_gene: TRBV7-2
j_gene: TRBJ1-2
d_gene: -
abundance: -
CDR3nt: TGTGCCAGCAGACCCACCGCAGGCGACTATGGCTACACCTTC
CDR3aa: CASRPTAGDYGYTF

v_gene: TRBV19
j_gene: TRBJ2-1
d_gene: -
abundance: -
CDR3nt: TGTGCCAGTAGTATTTACCGGTACAGGGATGAGCAGTTCTTC
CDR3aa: CASSIYRYRDEQFF

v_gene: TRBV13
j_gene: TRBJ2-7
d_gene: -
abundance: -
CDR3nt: TGTGCCAGCAGCTTAGACCGAACGGGGGCCTACGAGCAGTACTTC
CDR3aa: CASSLDRTGAYEQYF

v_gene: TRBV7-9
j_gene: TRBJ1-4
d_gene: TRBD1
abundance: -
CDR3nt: TGTGCCAGCAGCCCGGACAGGGTTTTGACTAATGAAAAACTGTTTTTT
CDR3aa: CASSPDRVLTNEKLFF

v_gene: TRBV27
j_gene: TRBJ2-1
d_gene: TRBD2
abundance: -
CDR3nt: TGTGCCAGCAGTTTACAACCCGGACTAGCGATGCATGAGCAGTTCTTC
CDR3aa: CASSLQPGLAMHEQFF

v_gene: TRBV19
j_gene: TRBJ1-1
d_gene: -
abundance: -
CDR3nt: TGTGCCAGTAGGGAGGGACCCAGGAACACTGAAGCTTTCTTT
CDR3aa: CASREGPRNTEAFF

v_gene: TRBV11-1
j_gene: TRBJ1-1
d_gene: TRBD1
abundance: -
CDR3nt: TGTGCCAGCGGACGGACAGGGGGCGGTGAAGCTTTCTTT
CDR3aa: CASGRTGGGEAFF

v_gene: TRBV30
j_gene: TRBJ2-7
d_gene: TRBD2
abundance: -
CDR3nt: TGTGCCTGGAGAATGACTAGCGGGACCTACGAGCAGTACTTC
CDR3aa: CAWRMTSGTYEQYF

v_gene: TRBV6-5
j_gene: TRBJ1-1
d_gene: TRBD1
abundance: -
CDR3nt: TGTGCCAGCAGTCTTACAGGGGGCGCGTATGCTGAAGCTTTCTTT
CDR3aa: CASSLTGGAYAEAFF

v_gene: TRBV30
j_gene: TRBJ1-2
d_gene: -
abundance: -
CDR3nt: TGTGCCTGGACTGGGACAAGGGATGGCTACACCTTC
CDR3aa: CAWTGTRDGYTF

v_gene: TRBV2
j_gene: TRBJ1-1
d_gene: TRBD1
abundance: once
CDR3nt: TGTGCCAGCAAACTCGACAGGGACGGTGAAGCTTTCTTT
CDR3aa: CASKLDRDGEAFF

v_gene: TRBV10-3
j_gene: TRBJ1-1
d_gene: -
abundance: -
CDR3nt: TGTGCCATCAGTGATGTCGCCTCGAGCCAAGAAGCTTTCTTT
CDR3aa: CAISDVASSQEAFF

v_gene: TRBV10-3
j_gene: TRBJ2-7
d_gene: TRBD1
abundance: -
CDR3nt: TGTGCCATCAGTGACCCCGGGACAGGCTCCTACGAGCAGTACTTC
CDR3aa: CAISDPGTGSYEQYF

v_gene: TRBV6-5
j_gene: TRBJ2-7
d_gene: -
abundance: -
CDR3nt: TGTGCCAGCAGTGGCGGATTCTTCTCCTACGAGCAGTACTTC
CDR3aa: CASSGGFFSYEQYF